These 16 T cell receptor beta chains were all obtained from the same sample, sequenced in a study of Japanese encephalitis immunity and Zika vaccine responses. TCRdb used MiXCR to reprocess the 5' RACE reads, holding one entry per CDR3 protein. The specimen's table records under 75 distinct CDR3 sequences. Peptide pools at 0.95 to 1 ug/mL each stimulated CFSE-labeled PBMCs over a roughly 6-day culture. Live CD56-CD19-CD16-CD3+CD4+ cells with low CFSE were sorted unfixed as proliferating CD4 T cells. The sample in question was antigen-activated CD4+ T cells from blood, cultured, obtained during a Zika inactivated vaccine study. These receptors were obtained from an adult man who received an inactivated Zika virus vaccine.

By proportion, this clonotype is hyperexpanded (1% or more). The chain has TRBV2 and TRBJ1-2; 9 bases fit TRBD1. The length of the CDR3 is 13 residues. With 4 bases clipped from V and 4 bases from J, the junction kept 1 base outside the gene matches. Germline V CDR1 and CDR2: SNHLY, FYNNEI. CDR3 in amino acids: CASSATGGYGYTF. For the CDR3, the DNA is TGTGCCAGCAGTGCGACAGGGGGCTATGGCTACACCTTC.

In its sample, this clonotype ranks as large (0.1 to 1%). This chain links TRBV20-1 with TRBJ2-3; TRBD2 matches at 12 bases. From germline, CDR1 is DFQATT and CDR2 SNEGSKA (reference sequence). Trimming cost V 6 bases and J 7 bases; bases outside gene matches: 5. The CDR3 is 13 amino acids. CDR3 amino acids: CSASTSGGHTQYF. The DNA for the CDR3 is TGCAGTGCCTCGACTAGCGGGGGCCATACGCAGTATTTT.

Sample share makes this clonotype large. The DNA for the CDR3 is TGTGCCAGCAGTGGCGGGGGCTATGGCTACACCTTC. Translating it yields CASSGGGYGYTF. This chain joins TRBV27 and TRBJ1-2; a weak D match, TRBD1 (5 bases). V was cut by 5 bases and J by 4 bases, with 8 bases left in between. Per the germline V gene, CDR1 is MNHEY and CDR2 is SMNVEV (reference sequence). The CDR3 runs 12 residues.

This clonotype is large within its sample. This rearrangement joins TRBV7-2 to TRBJ2-7; TRBD1 aligns across 8 bases. The CDR3 has 15 amino acids. Losses at the gene ends were 4 bases for V and 2 bases for J; bases not matched to a gene: 7. Germline assignment: CDR1 SGHTA and CDR2 FQGNSA. The CDR3 loop is CASSYDGQGTYEQYF. Written as DNA, the CDR3 is TGTGCCAGCAGCTACGACGGACAGGGCACCTACGAGCAGTACTTC.

In its sample, this clonotype ranks as large. The chain carries TRBV28 and TRBJ1-5, with a weak D call TRBD1 (5 bases). This CDR3 has 17 amino acids. V was pared by 8 bases and J by 2 bases, with 22 bases between. CDR1 and CDR2 from the germline V gene are MDHEN and SYDVKM. The CDR3 here is CASSRASPLGGNQPQHF. The CDR3 region has the DNA TGTGCCAGCTCGAGGGCCAGCCCCCTGGGGGGCAATCAGCCCCAGCATTTT.

By share, this clonotype ranks as hyperexpanded (1% or more). This chain connects TRBV20-1 to TRBJ1-1, with 12 bases fitting TRBD1. Germline V gene data show CDR1 as DFQATT and CDR2 as SNEGSKA (reference sequence). CDR3 length equals 15 residues. The V and J ends lost 3 bases and 5 bases, in that order; junction bases with no gene match: 7. The CDR3: CSARGQGAFRTEAFF. DNA of the CDR3: TGCAGTGCTAGGGGACAGGGGGCATTTCGGACTGAAGCTTTCTTT.

By share, this clonotype ranks as large. This rearrangement joins TRBV20-1 to TRBJ1-1; TRBD1 is a possible D gene (6 bases). V dropped 3 bases and J dropped 6 bases, with 23 bases sitting between them. The CDR3 loop spans 16 amino acids. CDR1 DFQATT and CDR2 SNEGSKA come from the germline V gene (reference sequence). DNA of the CDR3: TGCAGTGCTAGGGTCGCAGGGGATGGGTTGAAGCCTGAAGCTTTCTTT. Protein product: CSARVAGDGLKPEAFF.

This clonotype is categorized as hyperexpanded. CDR3 in DNA: TGTGCCAGCAGTTTCCCGGGCGGACTCGGAGATACGCAGTATTTT. Translating it yields CASSFPGGLGDTQYF. This chain links TRBV6-2 or TRBV6-3 with TRBJ2-3, with a weak D call TRBD2 (5 bases). The CDR3 totals 15 residues. CDR1 and CDR2 (germline): MNHEY, SVGEGT. The germline V and J ends were trimmed by 4 bases and 5 bases, with 16 bases remaining between them.

This clonotype is labeled as large. The chain uses TRBV14 and TRBJ2-1, with 8 bases fitting TRBD2. The CDR3 totals 16 residues. Germline V lookup: CDR1 SGHDN, CDR2 FVKESK. V gave up 3 bases and J gave up 7 bases; unmatched junction bases: 11. This CDR3 reads CASSHPLAGPSNEQFF. The CDR3 region has the DNA TGTGCCAGCAGCCATCCTCTAGCGGGCCCTTCAAATGAGCAGTTCTTC.

This clonotype is judged large. CDR3 in DNA: TGCGCCAGCAGCCAAGATCACTCGGTTCCCAGGAACACTGAAGCTTTCTTT. Amino acid sequence: CASSQDHSVPRNTEAFF. The chain is built from TRBV4-3 and TRBJ1-1; no clear D. V was cut by 0 bases and J by 1 base, with 15 bases left in between. This CDR3 contains 17 residues. Germline CDR1 is LGHNA and CDR2 is YSLEER.

This clonotype has more than one count but fewer than ten. The chain employs TRBV4-1 and TRBJ1-2; 8 bases are a match to TRBD1. CDR3 length: 16 amino acids. J lost 7 bases, V lost 1 base, and 11 bases had no gene match. From germline, CDR1 is MGHRA and CDR2 YSYEKL. In nucleotides, the CDR3 is TGCGCCAGCAGCCAAGGAGCTGCCAGGGGGCCCCTTGGCTACACCTTC. It specifies CASSQGAARGPLGYTF.

By share, this clonotype ranks as medium-sized. This chain links TRBV6-2 or TRBV6-3 with TRBJ2-5; the D gene is possibly TRBD2 (5 bases). The CDR3 totals 19 residues. V lost 2 bases and J lost 2, with 24 bases in between. From germline, CDR1 is MNHEY and CDR2 SVGEGT. CDR3 in amino acids: CASSYPRGKELLGQETQYF. DNA for the CDR3: TGTGCCAGCAGTTACCCTCGGGGAAAGGAGCTGCTGGGGCAAGAGACCCAGTACTTC.

This clonotype is large. The chain uses TRBV7-3 and TRBJ2-6; either TRBD1 or TRBD2 may fit D (5 bases each). In germline, CDR1 is SGHTA, CDR2 FQGTGA. There are 18 residues in the CDR3. Trimming left V 4 bases short and J 0 bases short, with 16 bases between. In DNA form, the CDR3 reads TGTGCCAGCAGCTCCGCCGGGACCGCAAACTCTGGGGCCAACGTCCTGACTTTC. Protein sequence: CASSSAGTANSGANVLTF.

By share, this clonotype counts as medium-sized. The chain couples TRBV19 to TRBJ2-2, with 11 bases fitting TRBD2. Trimming at V came to 5 bases and at J to 4 bases, leaving 3 bases not matched to a gene. Germline V gene data show CDR1 as LNHDA and CDR2 as SQIVND (reference sequence). The CDR3 contains 15 residues. CDR3: CASSSGLAATGELFF. CDR3 bases: TGTGCCAGTAGTTCGGGACTAGCGGCCACCGGGGAGCTGTTTTTT.

Within the sample, this clonotype is large. The CDR3 loop is CASSYRREGKETQYF. CDR3 sequence (DNA): TGTGCCAGCAGTTACCGGCGGGAGGGTAAAGAGACCCAGTACTTC. The chain carries TRBV6-2 or TRBV6-3 and TRBJ2-5, with TRBD2 matching over 9 bases. Losses at the gene ends were 2 bases for V and 3 bases for J; bases not matched to a gene: 4. The CDR3 is 15 residues long. Germline V gene lookup returns CDR1 MNHEY and CDR2 SVGEGT.

This clonotype ranks as hyperexpanded. This chain joins TRBV5-6 and TRBJ2-1; possibly TRBD2 for D (5 bases). Trimming left V 4 bases short and J 6 bases short, with 20 bases between. The CDR3 consists of 16 residues. Germline CDR1 reads SGHDT; CDR2 reads YYEEEE. In DNA, the CDR3 is TGTGCCAGCAGCCGCCTAGACTACCGGCTGCCCAATGAGCAGTTCTTC. Protein: CASSRLDYRLPNEQFF.